These T cell receptor beta chains were read from a single sample in a study of T cell responses to AZD1222 COVID-19 vaccine. Method: immunoSEQ multiplex PCR; TCRdb's copy keeps in-frame clones and lacks some. The repertoire consists of about 180,000 clones, with around nine tenths occurring once and the leading ten covering more than 7%. The material was peripheral blood, obtained on day 0 of AZD1222 vaccination. Receptors originate from an adult in good health. CDR3s leave out the opening cysteine and the closing phenylalanine or tryptophan. D genes are given only for firm matches.

V,J,D,CDR3
TRBV19,TRBJ2-2,.,ASSKRAGYTGELF
TRBV5-4,TRBJ2-7,.,ASSLNREIETYEQY
TRBV5-4,TRBJ1-2,.,ASSPSRESGKVWDYGYT
TRBV10-2,TRBJ1-1,.,ASISISLNTEAF
TRBV14,TRBJ2-7,TRBD2,ASSQVAPSGDSYEQY
TRBV4-1,TRBJ1-4,.,ASSQVAQIEKLF
TRBV19,TRBJ2-1,.,ASSVKAVGFTEQF
TRBV2,TRBJ1-5,TRBD1,ASSRGTGLWASNQPQH
TRBV5-1,TRBJ1-2,TRBD1,ASSRGQGYGYT
TRBV6-5,TRBJ1-2,.,ASSKQGPYGYT
TRBV10-3,TRBJ1-5,TRBD1,ATLDRENQPQH
TRBV7-9,TRBJ2-7,.,ASSLGSDPSYEQY
TRBV25-1,TRBJ1-2,TRBD1,ASSVNRGAANYGYT
TRBV7-6,TRBJ1-3,TRBD1,ASSIPGTGGLGNTIY
TRBV11-1,TRBJ2-1,.,ASSLATPRNEQF
TRBV5-8,TRBJ2-3,.,ASSPPRDTQY